The 2 T cell receptor beta chains in this list originate from one sample, sequenced in a study of blood T cell repertoires in COVID-19. The assay was immunoSEQ multiplex PCR, and TCRdb's table has in-frame clones only and misses some. This table has under 200,000 clones, approximately 84% appearing once. Sequencing input: peripheral blood. The receptors here all came from a man aged 40-55 years with acute or convalescent COVID-19.

The chain is built from TRBV12-3 or TRBV12-4 and TRBJ2-5; D possibly corresponds to TRBD1 (6 bases). V lost 3 bases to trimming and J lost 9 bases, with 14 bases between them. The CDR3 has 13 amino acids. CDR3 protein: CASSFEGVAAQYF. Here the CDR3 DNA reads TGTGCCAGCAGTTTTGAGGGGGTCGCGGCCCAGTACTTC.

J is TRBJ2-1 and V is TRBV2; TRBD2 might be the D (5 bases). V lost 6 bases and J 3 bases, leaving 12 bases between the germline ends. This CDR3 has 14 amino acids. CDR1 and CDR2 (germline): SNHLY, FYNNEI. Written as DNA, the CDR3 is TGTGCCAGCAGGGCCACCGGGGACTACAATGAGCAGTTCTTC. As protein: CASRATGDYNEQFF.